This entry describes one TCR beta chain. The target antigen is unknown. Adult Caucasians living in Nashville, Tennessee made up all of the donors. Partitioning of CD4+ cells yielded a CD45RA+ naive subset and a CD45RA-negative memory subset. The sample comes from a study of shared clonotypes between healthy human individuals. For the study at large: Serving as donors were a couple of women and three men, whose ages spanned 18 to 49.

V was clipped by 9 bases and J by 6 bases; unmatched bases: 10. This CDR3 has 14 amino acids. Germline loops: CDR1 MNHNS, CDR2 SASEGT. Clones were read by immunoSEQ multiplex PCR, and TCRdb kept only the in-frame ones, dropping some. Of some 2,500,000 clones listed, 85% to 95% are singletons. Study conclusions and caveats: Naive subsets typically showed greater estimated richness than memory subsets.

This TCR was recovered from a man aged 18-30 years in good health. Some clones in this sample may be carry-over from other donors' samples. The V gene is TRBV6-1, the J gene TRBJ2-7, with TRBD2 matching over 11 bases. Material: naive CD4+ T cells from PBMCs. Stated subset: CD45RA+ positively selected. The CDR3 DNA is TGTGCCAGAAGACTAGCGGGACCCTATGGCGAGCAGTACTTC. It translates to CARRLAGPYGEQYF.